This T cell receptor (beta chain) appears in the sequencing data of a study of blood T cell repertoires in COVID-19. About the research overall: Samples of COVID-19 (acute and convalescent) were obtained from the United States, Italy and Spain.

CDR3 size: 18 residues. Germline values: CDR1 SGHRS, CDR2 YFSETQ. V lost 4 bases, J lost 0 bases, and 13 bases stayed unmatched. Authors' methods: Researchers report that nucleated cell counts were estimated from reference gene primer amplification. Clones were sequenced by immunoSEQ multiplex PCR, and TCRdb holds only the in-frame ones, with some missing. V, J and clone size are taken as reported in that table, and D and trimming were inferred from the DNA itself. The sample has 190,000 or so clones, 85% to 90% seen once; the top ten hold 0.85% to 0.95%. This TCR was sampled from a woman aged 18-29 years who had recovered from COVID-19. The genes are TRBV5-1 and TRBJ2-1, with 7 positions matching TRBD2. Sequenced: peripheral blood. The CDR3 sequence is CASSREAWRTYSYNEQFF. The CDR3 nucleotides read TGCGCCAGCAGCCGGGAGGCCTGGCGGACCTACTCCTACAATGAGCAGTTCTTC.